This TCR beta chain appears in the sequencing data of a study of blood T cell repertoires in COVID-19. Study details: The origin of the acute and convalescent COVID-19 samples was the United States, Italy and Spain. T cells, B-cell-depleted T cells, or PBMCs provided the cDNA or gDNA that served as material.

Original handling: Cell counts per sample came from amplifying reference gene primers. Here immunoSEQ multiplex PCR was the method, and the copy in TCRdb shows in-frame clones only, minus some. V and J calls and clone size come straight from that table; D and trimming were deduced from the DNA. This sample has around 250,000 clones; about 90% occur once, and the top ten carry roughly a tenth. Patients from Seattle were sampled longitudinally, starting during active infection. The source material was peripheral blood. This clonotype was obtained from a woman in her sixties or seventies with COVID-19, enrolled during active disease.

CDR3 in amino acids: CASGQGRGDTQYF. DNA of the CDR3: TGTGCCAGCGGACAGGGAAGGGGAGATACGCAGTATTTT. The gene calls are TRBV6-4 and TRBJ2-3, with 8 bases that match TRBD1. Trimming cost V 8 bases and J 5 bases; bases outside gene matches: 6. Germline assignment: CDR1 MRHNA and CDR2 SNTAGT. The CDR3 has 13 residues.